The T cell receptor beta chain described here comes from a study of CDR3 diversity in severe acne. There are 15 residues in the CDR3. Per germline, CDR1 SGDLS and CDR2 YYNGEE. With V trimmed by 3 bases and J by 5 bases, 11 bases remained unmatched. One entry per CDR3 protein, called by TCRdb with MiXCR from the PCR reads. The repertoire holds fewer than 100,000 distinct CDR3 sequences, with 50% to 65% as singletons. The receptor was isolated from a male donor in good health, without acne. This chain links TRBV9 with TRBJ2-7, with TRBD2 matching 7 bases. The specimen was blood. The CDR3 coding sequence is TGTGCCAGCAGCGGGGGGGGAACTCGACCTAACGAGCAGTACTTC. Amino acids: CASSGGGTRPNEQYF.